This TCR beta chain was found in a study of Ad26.COV2.S vaccination and SARS-CoV-2 variants. Overall study results and limits: Spike-specific TCR breadth was greater after Ad26.COV2.S than placebo. Breadth and depth estimates from TCRs may understate total T cell responses. Spike-specific responses of CD8+ and CD4+ T cells were reported to display substantial breadth after vaccination.

A word on this clone: Its antigen is still unknown.

The treatment here: roughly 19 received Ad26.COV2.S at low or high dose, single or two shots; 5 received placebo; per-sample allocation not given. Day 63 after the first vaccine or placebo injection was the time point for sampling. The individual, an adult aged 18-55 years, was a donor in Boston. Germline CDR1 ENHRY, CDR2 SYGVKD. V lost 0 bases and J 3 bases, leaving 9 bases between the germline ends. The length of the CDR3 is 14 residues. TCRdb's table, derived via immunoSEQ multiplex PCR, lists solely in-frame clones and lacks some. The profile covers about 350,000 clones, with approximately 86% appearing a single time and around a tenth taken by the ten largest.

The receptor was isolated from a person between 18 and 60 years old who received the Ad26.COV2.S COVID-19 vaccine or a placebo. The rearrangement links TRBV10-3 to TRBJ2-7; the D is unclear. This material consisted of peripheral blood, taken in a trial of Ad26.COV2.S vaccine versus placebo. Written as DNA, the CDR3 is TGTGCCATCAGTGAGTCGTCTAGGCTCTACGAGCAGTACTTC. It translates to CAISESSRLYEQYF.